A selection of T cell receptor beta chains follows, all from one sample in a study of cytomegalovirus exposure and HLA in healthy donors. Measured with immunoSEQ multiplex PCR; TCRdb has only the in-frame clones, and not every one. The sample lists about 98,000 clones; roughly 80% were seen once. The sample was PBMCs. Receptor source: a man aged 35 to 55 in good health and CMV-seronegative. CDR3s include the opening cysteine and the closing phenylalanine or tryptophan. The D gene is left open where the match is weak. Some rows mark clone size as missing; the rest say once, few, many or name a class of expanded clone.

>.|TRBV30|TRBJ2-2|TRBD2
CAWRERGATGELFF
TGTGCCTGGAGGGAGCGGGGGGCCACCGGGGAGCTGTTTTTT
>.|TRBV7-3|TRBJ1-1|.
CASSLDTNTEAFF
TGTGCCAGCAGCTTGGACACTAACACTGAAGCTTTCTTT
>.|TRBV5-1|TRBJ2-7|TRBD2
CASTRAGDKIYEQYF
TGCGCCAGCACCCGAGCGGGGGATAAAATTTACGAGCAGTACTTC
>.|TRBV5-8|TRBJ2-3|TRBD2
CASSRGGGNTDTQYF
TGTGCCAGCAGCCGGGGGGGAGGGAACACAGATACGCAGTATTTT
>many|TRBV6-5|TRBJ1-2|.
CASSYSRLYGYTF
TGTGCCAGCAGTTACTCGCGCCTCTATGGCTACACCTTC
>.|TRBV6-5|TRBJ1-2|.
CASPRGKSEYGYTF
TGTGCCAGCCCGCGGGGGAAGTCGGAATATGGCTACACCTTC
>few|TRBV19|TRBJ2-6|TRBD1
CARNRGPSGANVLTF
TGTGCCAGGAACAGGGGACCCTCTGGGGCCAACGTCCTGACTTTC
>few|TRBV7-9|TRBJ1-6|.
CSSSLEQINSPLHF
TGTTCCAGCAGCTTAGAACAGATTAATTCACCCCTCCACTTT
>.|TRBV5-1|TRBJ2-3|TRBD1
CASSIWTGAEGTDTQYF
TGCGCCAGCAGCATATGGACAGGGGCGGAGGGGACAGATACGCAGTATTTT
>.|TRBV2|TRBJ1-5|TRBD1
CASSDRDRNQPQHF
TGTGCCAGCAGTGACCGGGACAGAAATCAGCCCCAGCATTTT
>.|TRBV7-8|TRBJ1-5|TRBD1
CASSIRQGAGEPQHF
TGTGCCAGCAGCATCCGACAGGGGGCCGGGGAGCCCCAGCATTTT
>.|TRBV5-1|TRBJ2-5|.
CASSPTGREETQYF
TGCGCCAGCAGTCCGACAGGACGGGAAGAGACCCAGTACTTC
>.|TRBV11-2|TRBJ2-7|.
CASSLDPGSSYEQYF
TGTGCCAGCAGCTTAGATCCCGGGAGCTCCTACGAGCAGTACTTC